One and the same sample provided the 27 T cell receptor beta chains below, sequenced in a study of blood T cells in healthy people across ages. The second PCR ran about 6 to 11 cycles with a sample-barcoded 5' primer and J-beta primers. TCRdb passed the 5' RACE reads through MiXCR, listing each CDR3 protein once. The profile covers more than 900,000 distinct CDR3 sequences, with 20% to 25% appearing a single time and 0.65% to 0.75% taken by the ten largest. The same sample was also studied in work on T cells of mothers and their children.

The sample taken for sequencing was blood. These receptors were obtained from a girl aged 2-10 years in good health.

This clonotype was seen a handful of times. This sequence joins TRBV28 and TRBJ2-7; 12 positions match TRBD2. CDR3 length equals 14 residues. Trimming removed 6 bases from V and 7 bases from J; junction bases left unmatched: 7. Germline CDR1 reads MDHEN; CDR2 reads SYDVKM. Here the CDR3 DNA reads TGTGCCAGCAGAAGACTAGCGGGAGTAAGGGAGCAGTACTTC. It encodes CASRRLAGVREQYF.

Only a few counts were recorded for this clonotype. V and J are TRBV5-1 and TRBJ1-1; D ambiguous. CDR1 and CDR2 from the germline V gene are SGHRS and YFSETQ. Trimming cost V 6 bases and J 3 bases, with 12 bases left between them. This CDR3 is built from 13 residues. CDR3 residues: CASMRSTDTEAFF. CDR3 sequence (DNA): TGCGCCAGCATGAGGTCGACGGACACTGAAGCTTTCTTT.

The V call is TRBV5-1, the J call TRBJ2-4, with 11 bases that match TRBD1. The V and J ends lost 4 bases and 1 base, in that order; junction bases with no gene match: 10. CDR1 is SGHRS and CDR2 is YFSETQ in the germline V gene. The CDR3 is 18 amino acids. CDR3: CASSQGTGGAAAKNIQYF. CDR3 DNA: TGCGCCAGCAGCCAGGGGACAGGGGGAGCGGCCGCCAAAAACATTCAGTACTTC.

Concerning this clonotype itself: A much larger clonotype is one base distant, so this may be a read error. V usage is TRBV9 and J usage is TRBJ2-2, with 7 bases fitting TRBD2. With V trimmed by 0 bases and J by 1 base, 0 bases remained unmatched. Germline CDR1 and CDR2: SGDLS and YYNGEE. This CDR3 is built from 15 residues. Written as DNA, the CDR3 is TGTGCCAGCAGCGTAGCTAGCGGGAACACCGGGGAGCTGTTTTTT. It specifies CASSVASGNTGELFF.

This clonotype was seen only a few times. The CDR3 here is CASSISAYSSYNEQFF. The CDR3 DNA is TGTGCCAGTAGTATATCGGCATATTCCTCCTACAATGAGCAGTTCTTC. The chain couples TRBV19 to TRBJ2-1, with D uncertain. The CDR3 contains 16 residues. The V end was cut by 2 bases, the J end by 0 bases, with 11 bases between. Germline loops: CDR1 LNHDA, CDR2 SQIVND (reference sequence).

As DNA, the CDR3 is TGTGCCAGCAGTTTAGGGGGGAAACCAGAGACCCAGTACTTC. Amino acid sequence: CASSLGGKPETQYF. The chain is built from TRBV12-3 or TRBV12-4 and TRBJ2-5; D could derive from TRBD1 or TRBD2 (5 bases each). Trimming shortened V by 1 base and J by 4 bases, and 10 bases separated the two germline ends. The CDR3 spans 14 residues.

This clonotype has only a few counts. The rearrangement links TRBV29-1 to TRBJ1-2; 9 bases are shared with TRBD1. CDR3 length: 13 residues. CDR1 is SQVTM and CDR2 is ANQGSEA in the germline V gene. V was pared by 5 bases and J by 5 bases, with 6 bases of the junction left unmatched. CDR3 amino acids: CSVPGQGKYGYTF. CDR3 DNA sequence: TGCAGCGTTCCGGGACAGGGCAAATATGGCTACACCTTC.

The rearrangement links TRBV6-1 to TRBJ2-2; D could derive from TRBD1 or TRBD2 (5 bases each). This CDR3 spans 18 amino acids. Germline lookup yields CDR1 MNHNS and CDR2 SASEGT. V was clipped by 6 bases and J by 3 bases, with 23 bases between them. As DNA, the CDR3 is TGTGCCAGCAGCGCCAAGAGGGGCAGGGACCTATACACCGGGGAGCTGTTTTTT. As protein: CASSAKRGRDLYTGELFF.

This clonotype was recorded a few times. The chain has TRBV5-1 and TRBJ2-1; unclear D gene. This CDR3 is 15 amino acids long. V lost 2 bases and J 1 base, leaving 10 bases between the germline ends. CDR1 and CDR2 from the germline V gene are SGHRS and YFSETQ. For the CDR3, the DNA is TGCGCCAGCAGCTTAAGAGGTGAATCCTACAATGAGCAGTTCTTC. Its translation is CASSLRGESYNEQFF.

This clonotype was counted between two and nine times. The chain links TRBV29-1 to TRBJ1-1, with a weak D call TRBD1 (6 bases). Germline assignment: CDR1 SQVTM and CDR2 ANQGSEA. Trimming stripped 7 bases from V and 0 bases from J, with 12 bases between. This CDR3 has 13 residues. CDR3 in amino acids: CSGTGQMNTEAFF. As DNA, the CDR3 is TGCAGCGGAACCGGACAGATGAACACTGAAGCTTTCTTT.

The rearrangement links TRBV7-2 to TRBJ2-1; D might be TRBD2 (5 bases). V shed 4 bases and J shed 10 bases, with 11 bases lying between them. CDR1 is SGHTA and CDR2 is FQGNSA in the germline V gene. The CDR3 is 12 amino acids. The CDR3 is CASSSDSKEQFF. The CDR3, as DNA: TGTGCCAGCAGCTCGGACTCAAAAGAGCAGTTCTTC.

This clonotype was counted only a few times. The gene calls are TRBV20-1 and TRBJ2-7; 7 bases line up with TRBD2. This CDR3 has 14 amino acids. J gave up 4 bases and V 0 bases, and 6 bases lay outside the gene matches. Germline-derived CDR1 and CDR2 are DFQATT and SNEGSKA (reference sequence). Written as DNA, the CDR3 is TGCAGTGCTAGAGAGGCTAGCGGACCATACGAGCAGTACTTC. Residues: CSAREASGPYEQYF.

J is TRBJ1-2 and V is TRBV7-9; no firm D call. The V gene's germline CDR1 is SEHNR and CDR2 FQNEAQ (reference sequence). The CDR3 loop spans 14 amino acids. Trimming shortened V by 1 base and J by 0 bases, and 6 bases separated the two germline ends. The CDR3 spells CASSLDGSNYGYTF. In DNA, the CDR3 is TGTGCCAGCAGCTTAGACGGATCTAACTATGGCTACACCTTC.

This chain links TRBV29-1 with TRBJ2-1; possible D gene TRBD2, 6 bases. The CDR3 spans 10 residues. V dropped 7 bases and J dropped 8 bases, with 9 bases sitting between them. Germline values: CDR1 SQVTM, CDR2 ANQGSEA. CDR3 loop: CSARRDEQFF. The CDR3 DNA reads TGCAGCGCCCGGAGGGATGAGCAGTTCTTC.

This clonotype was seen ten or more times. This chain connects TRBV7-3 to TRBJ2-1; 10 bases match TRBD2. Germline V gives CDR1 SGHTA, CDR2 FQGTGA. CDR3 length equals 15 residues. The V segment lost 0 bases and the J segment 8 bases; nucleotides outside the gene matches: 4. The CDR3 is CASSLTAGGFDEQFF. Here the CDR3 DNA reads TGTGCCAGCAGCTTAACAGCGGGGGGGTTTGATGAGCAGTTCTTC. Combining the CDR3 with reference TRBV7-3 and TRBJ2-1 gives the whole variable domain GAGVSQTPSNKVTEKGKYVELRCDPISGHTALYWYRQSLGQGPEFLIYFQGTGAADDSGLPNDRFFAVRPEGSVSTLKIQRTERGDSAVYLCASSLTAGGFDEQFFGPGTRLTVL.

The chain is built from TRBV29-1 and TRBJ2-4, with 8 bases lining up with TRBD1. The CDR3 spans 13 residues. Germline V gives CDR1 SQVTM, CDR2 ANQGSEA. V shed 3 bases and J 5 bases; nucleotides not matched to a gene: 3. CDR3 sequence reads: CSVDAGGENIQYF. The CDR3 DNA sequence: TGCAGCGTTGACGCAGGGGGCGAAAACATTCAGTACTTC.

The CDR3 DNA is TGTGCCAGCAGCAGTCGGGAGGGCGGCACTGAAGCTTTCTTT. Protein sequence: CASSSREGGTEAFF. This chain links TRBV7-2 with TRBJ1-1; D is unclear. CDR1 is SGHTA, CDR2 FQGNSA, per germline. This CDR3 has 14 amino acids. Trimming removed 5 bases at V and 4 bases at J, with 14 bases between.

The DNA for the CDR3 is TGTGCCATCAGTGAGTCTACCGGCACAGATACGCAGTATTTT. Translating it yields CAISESTGTDTQYF. The chain has TRBV10-3 and TRBJ2-3, with D unclear. The V end was cut by 0 bases, the J end by 1 base, with 5 bases between. The CDR3 runs to 14 residues. The germline V gene encodes CDR1 ENHRY and CDR2 SYGVKD.

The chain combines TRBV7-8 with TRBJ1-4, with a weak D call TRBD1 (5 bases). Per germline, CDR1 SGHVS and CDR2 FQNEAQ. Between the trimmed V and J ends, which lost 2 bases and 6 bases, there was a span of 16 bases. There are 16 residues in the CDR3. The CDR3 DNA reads TGTGCCAGCAGCTTACTCCAGGGAAGAGTAGATGAAAAACTGTTTTTT. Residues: CASSLLQGRVDEKLFF.

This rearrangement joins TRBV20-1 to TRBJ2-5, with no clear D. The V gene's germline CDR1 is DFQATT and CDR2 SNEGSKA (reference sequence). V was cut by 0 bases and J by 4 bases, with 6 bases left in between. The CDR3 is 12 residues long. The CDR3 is CSARDFGETQYF. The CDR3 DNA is TGCAGTGCTAGAGATTTTGGAGAGACCCAGTACTTC.

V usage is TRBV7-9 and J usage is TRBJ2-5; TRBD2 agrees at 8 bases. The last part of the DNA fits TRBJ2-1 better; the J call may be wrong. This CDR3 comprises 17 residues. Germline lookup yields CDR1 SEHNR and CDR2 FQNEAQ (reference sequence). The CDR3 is CASSTPPGTSHVGEQFF. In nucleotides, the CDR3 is TGTGCCAGCAGCACGCCTCCCGGGACTAGTCATGTTGGTGAGCAGTTCTTC.

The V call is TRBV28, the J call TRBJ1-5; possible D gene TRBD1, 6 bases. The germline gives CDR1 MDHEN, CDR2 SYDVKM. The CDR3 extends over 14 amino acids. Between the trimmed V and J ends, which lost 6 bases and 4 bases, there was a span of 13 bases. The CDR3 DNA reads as TGTGCCAGCAGCCTCCGGACAGAAAATCAGCCCCAGCATTTT. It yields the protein CASSLRTENQPQHF.

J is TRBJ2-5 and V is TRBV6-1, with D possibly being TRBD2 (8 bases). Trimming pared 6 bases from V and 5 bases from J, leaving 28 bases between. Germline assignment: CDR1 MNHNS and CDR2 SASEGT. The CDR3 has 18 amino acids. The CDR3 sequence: CASRPDRARGGGFETQYF. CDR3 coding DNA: TGTGCCAGCAGACCCGACAGGGCTAGAGGCGGGGGGTTTGAGACCCAGTACTTC.

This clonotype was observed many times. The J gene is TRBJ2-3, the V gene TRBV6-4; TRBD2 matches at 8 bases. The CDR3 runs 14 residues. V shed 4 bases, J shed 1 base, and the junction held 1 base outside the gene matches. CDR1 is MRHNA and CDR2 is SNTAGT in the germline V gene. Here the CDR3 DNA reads TGTGCCAGCAGTGTTAGCGGGGGCACAGATACGCAGTATTTT. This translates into CASSVSGGTDTQYF.

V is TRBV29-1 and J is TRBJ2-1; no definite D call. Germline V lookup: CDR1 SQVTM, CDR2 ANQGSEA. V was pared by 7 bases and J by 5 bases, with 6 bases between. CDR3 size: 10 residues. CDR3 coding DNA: TGCAGCGCTATAAACAATGAGCAGTTCTTC. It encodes CSAINNEQFF.

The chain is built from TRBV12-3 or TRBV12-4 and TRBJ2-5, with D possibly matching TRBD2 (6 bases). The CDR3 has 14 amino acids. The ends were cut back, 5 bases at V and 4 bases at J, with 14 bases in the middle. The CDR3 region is CASSHRDGGETQYF. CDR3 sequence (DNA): TGTGCCAGCAGTCATCGGGACGGGGGAGAGACCCAGTACTTC.

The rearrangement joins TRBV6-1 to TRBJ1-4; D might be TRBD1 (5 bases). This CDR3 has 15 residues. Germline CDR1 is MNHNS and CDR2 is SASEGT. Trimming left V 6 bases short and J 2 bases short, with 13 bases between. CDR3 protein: CASSWGLQTNEKLFF. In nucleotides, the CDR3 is TGTGCCAGCAGCTGGGGGTTGCAGACTAATGAAAAACTGTTTTTT.